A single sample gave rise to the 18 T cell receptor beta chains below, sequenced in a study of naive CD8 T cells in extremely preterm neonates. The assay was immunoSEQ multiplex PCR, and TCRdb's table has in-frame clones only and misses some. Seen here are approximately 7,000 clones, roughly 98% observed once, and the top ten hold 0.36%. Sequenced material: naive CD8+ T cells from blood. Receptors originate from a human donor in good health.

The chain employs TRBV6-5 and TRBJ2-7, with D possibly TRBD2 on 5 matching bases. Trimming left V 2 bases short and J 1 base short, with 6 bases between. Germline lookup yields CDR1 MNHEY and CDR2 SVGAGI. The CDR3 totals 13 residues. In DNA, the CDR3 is TGTGCCAGCAGTTACGAGGGTTCCTACGAGCAGTACTTC. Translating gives CASSYEGSYEQYF.

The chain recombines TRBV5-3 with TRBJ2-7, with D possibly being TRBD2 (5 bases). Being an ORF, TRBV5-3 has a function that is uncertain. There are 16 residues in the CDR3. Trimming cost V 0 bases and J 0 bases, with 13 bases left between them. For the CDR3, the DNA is TGTGCCAGAAGCTTGGTCCCTAGCCGCGCCTCCTACGAGCAGTACTTC. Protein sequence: CARSLVPSRASYEQYF.

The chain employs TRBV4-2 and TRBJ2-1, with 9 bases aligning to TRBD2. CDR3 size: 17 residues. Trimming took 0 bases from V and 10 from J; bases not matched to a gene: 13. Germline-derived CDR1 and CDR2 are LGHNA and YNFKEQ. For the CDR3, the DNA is TGTGCCAGCAGCCAAGATGAGGGGGTAGCGGGGGTCCGGGAGCAGTTCTTC. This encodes CASSQDEGVAGVREQFF.

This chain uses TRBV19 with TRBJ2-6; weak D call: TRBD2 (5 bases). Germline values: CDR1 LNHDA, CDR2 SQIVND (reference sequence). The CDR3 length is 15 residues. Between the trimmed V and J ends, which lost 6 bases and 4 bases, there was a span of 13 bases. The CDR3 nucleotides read TGTGCCAGTAGGGAGGTGGGAGCCGGGGCCAACGTCCTGACTTTC. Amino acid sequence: CASREVGAGANVLTF.

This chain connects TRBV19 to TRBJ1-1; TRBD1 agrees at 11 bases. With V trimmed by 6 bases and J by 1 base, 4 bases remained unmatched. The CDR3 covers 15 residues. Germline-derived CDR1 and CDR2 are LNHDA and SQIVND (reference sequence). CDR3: CASRDRGRGNTEAFF. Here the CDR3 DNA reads TGTGCCAGTAGGGACAGGGGGCGGGGGAACACTGAAGCTTTCTTT.

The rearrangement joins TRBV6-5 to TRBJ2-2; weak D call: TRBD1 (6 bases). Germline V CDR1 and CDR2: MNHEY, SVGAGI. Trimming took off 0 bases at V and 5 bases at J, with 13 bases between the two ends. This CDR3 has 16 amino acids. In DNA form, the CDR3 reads TGTGCCAGCAGTTACTCCCATAGCCAGGGGACCGGGGAGCTGTTTTTT. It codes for CASSYSHSQGTGELFF.

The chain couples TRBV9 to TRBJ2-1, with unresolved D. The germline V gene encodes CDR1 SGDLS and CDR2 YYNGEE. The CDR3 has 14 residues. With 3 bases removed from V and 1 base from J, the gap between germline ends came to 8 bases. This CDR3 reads CASSAGESYNEQFF. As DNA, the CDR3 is TGTGCCAGCAGCGCAGGTGAATCCTACAATGAGCAGTTCTTC. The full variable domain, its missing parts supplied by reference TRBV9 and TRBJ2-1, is DSGVTQTPKHLITATGQRVTLRCSPRSGDLSVYWYQQSLDQGLQFLIQYYNGEERAKGNILERFSAQQFPDLHSELNLSSLELGDSALYFCASSAGESYNEQFFGPGTRLTVL.

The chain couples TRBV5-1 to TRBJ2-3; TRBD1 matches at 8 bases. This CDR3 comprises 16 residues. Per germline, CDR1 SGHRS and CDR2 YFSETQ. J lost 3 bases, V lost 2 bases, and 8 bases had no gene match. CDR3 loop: CASSFQGQGGTDTQYF. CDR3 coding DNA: TGCGCCAGCAGCTTCCAAGGACAGGGAGGAACAGATACGCAGTATTTT.

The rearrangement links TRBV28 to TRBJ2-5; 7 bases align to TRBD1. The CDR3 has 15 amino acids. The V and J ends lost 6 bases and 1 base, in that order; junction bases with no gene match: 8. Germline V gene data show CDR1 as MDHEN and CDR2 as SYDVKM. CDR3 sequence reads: CASRPWGQRQETQYF. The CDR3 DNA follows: TGTGCCAGCAGACCCTGGGGACAGCGCCAAGAGACCCAGTACTTC. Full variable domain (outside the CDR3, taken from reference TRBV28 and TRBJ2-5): DVKVTQSSRYLVKRTGEKVFLECVQDMDHENMFWYRQDPGLGLRLIYFSYDVKMKEKGDIPEGYSVSREKKERFSLILESASTNQTSMYLCASRPWGQRQETQYFGPGTRLLVL.

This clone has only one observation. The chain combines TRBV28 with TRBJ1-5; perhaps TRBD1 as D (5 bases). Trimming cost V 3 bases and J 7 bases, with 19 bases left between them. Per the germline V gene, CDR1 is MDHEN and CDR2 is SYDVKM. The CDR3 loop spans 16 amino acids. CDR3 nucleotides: TGTGCCAGCAGTTTGGCGGGGGGGATGGCCGGGCAGCCCCAGCATTTT. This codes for CASSLAGGMAGQPQHF.

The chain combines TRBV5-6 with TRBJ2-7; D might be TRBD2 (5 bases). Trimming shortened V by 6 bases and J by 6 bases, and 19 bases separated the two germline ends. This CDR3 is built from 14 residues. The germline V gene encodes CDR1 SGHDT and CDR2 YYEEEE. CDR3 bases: TGTGCCAGCAATACCGTAGGTAGCGAAGGCGAGCAGTACTTC. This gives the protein CASNTVGSEGEQYF.

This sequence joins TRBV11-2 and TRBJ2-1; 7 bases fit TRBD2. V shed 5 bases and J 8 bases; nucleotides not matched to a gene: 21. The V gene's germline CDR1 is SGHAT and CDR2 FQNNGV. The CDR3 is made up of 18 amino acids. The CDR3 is CASSGDTTSWGTGDEQFF. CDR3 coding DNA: TGTGCCAGCAGCGGAGACACGACTAGCTGGGGAACGGGCGATGAGCAGTTCTTC.

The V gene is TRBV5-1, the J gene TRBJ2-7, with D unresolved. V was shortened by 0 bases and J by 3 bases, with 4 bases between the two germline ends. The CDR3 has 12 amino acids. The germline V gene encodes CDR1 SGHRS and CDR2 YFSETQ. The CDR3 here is CASSLGVYEQYF. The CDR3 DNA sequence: TGCGCCAGCAGCTTGGGAGTCTACGAGCAGTACTTC.

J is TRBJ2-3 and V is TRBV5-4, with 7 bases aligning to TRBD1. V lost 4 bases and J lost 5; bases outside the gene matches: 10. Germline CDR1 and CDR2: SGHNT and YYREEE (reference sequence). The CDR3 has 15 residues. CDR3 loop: CASSQRDRGIDTQYF. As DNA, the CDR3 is TGTGCCAGCAGCCAACGGGACAGAGGGATAGATACGCAGTATTTT. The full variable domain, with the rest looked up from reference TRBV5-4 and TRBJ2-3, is ETGVTQSPTHLIKTRGQQVTLRCSSQSGHNTVSWYQQALGQGPQFIFQYYREEENGRGNFPPRFSGLQFPNYSSELNVNALELDDSALYLCASSQRDRGIDTQYFGPGTRLTVL.

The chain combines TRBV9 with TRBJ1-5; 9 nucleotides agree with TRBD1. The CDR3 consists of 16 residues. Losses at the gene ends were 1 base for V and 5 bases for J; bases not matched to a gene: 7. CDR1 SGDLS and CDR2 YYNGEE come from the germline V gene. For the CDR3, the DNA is TGTGCCAGCAGCGTAACGACAGGGGGATCCGATCAGCCCCAGCATTTT. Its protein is CASSVTTGGSDQPQHF.

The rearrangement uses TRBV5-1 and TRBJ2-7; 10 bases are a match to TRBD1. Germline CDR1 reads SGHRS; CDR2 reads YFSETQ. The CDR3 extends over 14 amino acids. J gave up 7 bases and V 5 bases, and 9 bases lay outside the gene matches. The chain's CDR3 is CASRMGQGLPEQYF. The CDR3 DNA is TGCGCCAGCAGGATGGGACAGGGGCTTCCGGAGCAGTACTTC.

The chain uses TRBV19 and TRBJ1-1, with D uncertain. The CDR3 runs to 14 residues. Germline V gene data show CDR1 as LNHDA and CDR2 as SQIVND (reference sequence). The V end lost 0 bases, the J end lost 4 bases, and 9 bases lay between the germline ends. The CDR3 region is CASSIELAPTEAFF. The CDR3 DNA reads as TGTGCCAGTAGTATAGAGTTAGCCCCCACTGAAGCTTTCTTT.

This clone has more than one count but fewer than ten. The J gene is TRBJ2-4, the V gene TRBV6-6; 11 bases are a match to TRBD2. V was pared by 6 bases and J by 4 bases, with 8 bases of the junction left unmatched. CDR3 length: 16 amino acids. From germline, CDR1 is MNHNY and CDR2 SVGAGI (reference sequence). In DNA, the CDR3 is TGTGCCAGCAGCTCCCGGATAGCGGGGGGGAAAAACATTCAGTACTTC. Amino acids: CASSSRIAGGKNIQYF.